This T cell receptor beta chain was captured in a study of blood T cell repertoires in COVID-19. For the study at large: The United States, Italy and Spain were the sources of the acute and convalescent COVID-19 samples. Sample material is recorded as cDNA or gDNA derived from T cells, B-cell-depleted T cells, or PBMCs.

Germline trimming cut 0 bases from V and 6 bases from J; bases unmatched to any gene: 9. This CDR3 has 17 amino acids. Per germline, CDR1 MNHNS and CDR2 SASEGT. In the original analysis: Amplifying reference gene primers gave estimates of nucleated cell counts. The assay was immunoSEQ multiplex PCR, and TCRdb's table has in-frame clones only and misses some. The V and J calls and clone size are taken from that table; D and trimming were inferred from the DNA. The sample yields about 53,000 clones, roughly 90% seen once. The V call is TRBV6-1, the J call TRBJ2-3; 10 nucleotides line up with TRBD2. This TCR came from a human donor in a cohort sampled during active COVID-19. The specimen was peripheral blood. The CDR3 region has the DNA TGTGCCAGCAGTGAAGCAGTCGAGCGGGGGGGCGTGGATACGCAGTATTTT. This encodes CASSEAVERGGVDTQYF.